This T cell receptor (beta chain) was identified in a study of blood T cell repertoires in COVID-19. Study in general: PBMCs, B-cell-depleted T cells, or T cells were the source of the cDNA or gDNA that made up the material.

The data were produced by immunoSEQ multiplex PCR, yet TCRdb's version contains in-frame clones alone and is incomplete. The table has 400,000 or so clones, about 91% seen once. Sequencing was done on a sample of peripheral blood. The sequence came from a woman aged 40 to 55 with COVID-19, enrolled during active disease.

Here the CDR3 DNA reads TGCGCCAGCAGCCCCGAGGACAGCTCTATAGGGATCAATCAGCCCCAGCATTTT. This sequence encodes CASSPEDSSIGINQPQHF. The J gene is TRBJ1-5, the V gene TRBV4-1; possible D gene TRBD1, 6 bases. Looked up from germline, CDR1 is MGHRA and CDR2 is YSYEKL. The CDR3 loop spans 18 amino acids. The V gene lost 4 bases and the J gene lost 3 bases, with 22 bases spanning the gap.